This entry features one T cell receptor (beta chain) sequence. This clone was recorded a few times. Its antigen target is currently unknown. Base qualities are missing; no much larger clone stands one base away. The entire amount of isolated RNA was reverse transcribed using the High Capacity cDNA Reverse Transcription Kit, so the sequenced TCRB transcripts were expressed ones. Naive, central memory and regulatory T cell samples underwent deep immunoSEQ sequencing, averaging approximately 3.5 million total reads per sample. Sorted cells were lysed in RLT buffer, and RNA was extracted using DNase-treated RNeasy Micro or Mini kits according to cell number. To prevent cross-contamination, every cell subset was processed on its own, while patient and healthy donor samples were processed together. TCRB sequences were amplified from cDNA with the immunoSEQ multiplex PCR, producing 87-bp fragments spanning the CDR3 region. Amplicons were sequenced on the Illumina HiSeq platform. The study's own analysis went as follows. PCR bias was computationally corrected using synthetic template baselines, reads within Hamming distance 2 were collapsed, and singletons that could not be merged were discarded. By aligning reads against IMGT, V, D and J genes, CDR3 length, and insertions or deletions at six rearrangement sites were assigned. Clonotype counts were normalized to sorted cell number within each subset before computing true diversity and Gini coefficients with the tcR R package. The overlap coefficient, calculated on TCRB nucleotide sequences, was used to quantify repertoire sharing. In its TCRdb copy, this immuneACCESS table keeps in-frame sequences only and misses some clones. Where compared with another copy, unresolved V genes explain less than half of these, and the others have no known cause. V, J and clone size are taken as reported in that table, and D and trimming were inferred from the DNA itself. Counted in this sample were about 170,000 clones; approximately 7.8% of them appeared once. The ten largest account for 0.94% of the sample.

Including cysteine and phenylalanine, the CDR3 has 13 amino acids. Of the read, only the CDR3 DNA is kept; its 39 bases are in frame from base 1. The germline V gene specifies ENHRY as CDR1 and SYGVKD as CDR2. V is pruned by 11 bases and J by 8 bases, leaving 10 bases of the junction without a gene match. The data were obtained in a study of beta chain features in type 1 diabetes (dated by TCRdb to about 2018). Background on the whole study: Patients and healthy donors did not differ in mean age, gender distribution, total cell number or subset yield. Across all samples, about 110 million sorted cells were examined, and cell number per subset correlated strongly with RNA yield. In the study, TCRB repertoires of sorted circulating CD4+ T cell subsets from recently diagnosed type 1 diabetes patients were compared with those of matched healthy donors. Regulatory and stem cell-like memory subsets were isolated from only 8 patients and roughly eight healthy donors, whereas naive and central memory subsets came from all 30 or so donors. Overall results and qualifications from the work: Only small numbers of individuals were included in the HLA sub-analyses, which left unresolved whether HLA type had any influence on TCRB rearrangement. At VDJ recombination sites, patients with type 1 diabetes made fewer insertions and deleted more nucleotides, a pattern implying thymic rearrangement abnormalities. Naive, central memory and regulatory TCRB repertoires appeared more similar among patients than among healthy donors. Because cDNA was sequenced instead of genomic DNA, activated cells with high expression could be over-represented, although the groups did not differ in activation or CD3 levels. PCR might favor shorter templates, but patient and control samples were amplified and corrected together, so any skew would affect both groups equally. In all four CD4+ subsets, TCRB CDR3 length was moderately but significantly shorter in type 1 diabetes patients.

A single peripheral blood draw of around 120 mL on average was collected from each donor into heparinised tubes. Using a panel that included CD45RO, CCR7, CD25, CD127, CD95 and CD27, naive, central memory, regulatory and stem cell-like memory CD4+ T cells were sorted on a BD FACSAria II. Purity was above 95% for every sorted population. PBMCs were isolated immediately by Lymphoprep density gradient centrifugation and stained directly without culture. To minimize batch effects, samples were stained and sorted in pairs, one healthy donor with one patient per experiment. The sequencing sample was made of central memory CD4+ T cells from blood. This chain is built from TRBV10-3 and TRBJ1-4; the central 8 bases match TRBD1. The sequence derives from a middle-aged woman with type 1 diabetes. The DNA sequence is TGTGCCTCGTCGGACAGGGCCGACGAAAAACTGTTTTTT. Its amino acids are CASSDRADEKLFF.